These 11 T cell receptor beta chains were all obtained from the same sample, sequenced in a study of tumor and adjacent non-tumor tissue in lung cancer. This sample's RNA came from whole unsorted tissue. The library came from three nested PCR rounds adapted from ARM-PCR protocols. Using its own MiXCR run on the multiplex PCR reads, TCRdb lists one record per CDR3 protein. Among roughly 200,000 distinct CDR3 sequences, about 76% were seen once, and the ten largest hold approximately 26%. The sequenced material came from lung tumor tissue. Receptors originate from a man aged 55 to 70 with non-small cell lung cancer.

As concerns this clonotype: No conserved phenylalanine or tryptophan is present at the end of the CDR3, so a read error is the likely explanation. The gene calls are TRBV11-2 and TRBJ2-1; 9 bases match TRBD2. The length of the CDR3 is 18 residues. CDR1 is SGHAT, CDR2 FQNNGV, per germline. CDR3 residues: CTSSSTIAGESSYNEQFL. For the CDR3, the DNA is TGTACCAGCAGCTCCACCATAGCGGGGGAATCCTCCTACAATGAGCAGTTCCTC.

A word on this clonotype: This CDR3 fails to terminate in the conserved phenylalanine or tryptophan, so it likely reflects a read error. The chain joins TRBV11-2 to TRBJ2-2, with 8 bases that match TRBD1. In germline, CDR1 is SGHAT, CDR2 FQNNGV. The CDR3 sequence is 19 residues long. Unmatched junction bases numbered 11, after V lost 0 bases and J lost 2 bases. CDR3 nucleotide sequence: TGTGCCAGCAGCTTAGAGTTTCCCCATGGACAGGGAAACACCGGGGAGCTGTTTTTG. It codes for CASSLEFPHGQGNTGELFL.

To note about this clonotype: Compared with germline, one end of the junction differs, possibly owing to a read error. The chain employs TRBV4-1 and TRBJ2-2; TRBD1 matches 7 bases. Germline lookup yields CDR1 MGHRA and CDR2 YSYEKL. The CDR3 loop spans 16 amino acids. The CDR3 bases are TGCGTCAGCAGCCCCCATAAGGGGGCCGTCACCGGGGAGCTGTTTTTT. Its protein is CVSSPHKGAVTGELFF.

Concerning this clonotype itself: The junction departs from the called germline gene at one end, perhaps through a read error. The chain joins TRBV20-1 to TRBJ1-1; 7 bases align to TRBD1. There are 12 residues in the CDR3. Looked up from germline, CDR1 is DFQATT and CDR2 is SNEGSKA (reference sequence). CDR3 protein: CSVLDRESEVFF. CDR3 nucleotide sequence: TGCAGTGTCTTAGACAGGGAGAGTGAAGTTTTCTTT.

This clonotype appeared a single time. An end of the junction does not agree with germline; a read error may underlie this. This chain uses TRBV28 with TRBJ2-1, with D uncertain. CDR1 is MDHEN and CDR2 is SYDVKM in the germline V gene. This CDR3 spans 14 amino acids. For the CDR3, the DNA is TGTACCAGCAGTTTCCAGCCCAGGACCGATGAGCAGTTCTTC. Its protein product is CTSSFQPRTDEQFF.

Points on this clonotype: It is likely a read error, because the conserved phenylalanine at the end of the CDR3 is missing. The CDR3 here is CASSLIAWDGTNTDEAFL. The CDR3 DNA is TGCGCCAGCAGCCTAATAGCGTGGGATGGGACAAATACCGATGAAGCTTTCTTG. The chain is built from TRBV4-1 and TRBJ1-1, with D possibly being TRBD1 (6 bases). Germline V gives CDR1 MGHRA, CDR2 YSYEKL. The CDR3 loop spans 18 amino acids. V shed 4 bases and J shed 7 bases, with 28 bases lying between them.

The gene calls are TRBV12-3 or TRBV12-4 and TRBJ1-5; no reliable D call. V dropped 5 bases and J dropped 6 bases, with 11 bases sitting between them. This CDR3 contains 13 residues. The CDR3 coding sequence is TGTGCCAGCAGTGTTTCGGGGAGTCAGCCCCAGCATTTT. It translates to CASSVSGSQPQHF.

About this clonotype: An end of the junction differs from the germline gene, which may be a read error. V and J are TRBV18 and TRBJ2-5; tentative D call: TRBD2 (6 bases). Per the germline V gene, CDR1 is KGHSH and CDR2 is LQKENI. This CDR3 contains 16 residues. The CDR3 region has the DNA TGTGCCAGCACACCAAGTATCGGCGGGAAGGGAGAGACCCAGTACTTC. The encoded protein is CASTPSIGGKGETQYF.

As concerns this clonotype: The final CDR3 position lacks the conserved phenylalanine or tryptophan, pointing to a likely read error. V is TRBV4-2 and J is TRBJ1-1; maybe TRBD1 (6 bases). The CDR3 length is 16 residues. The V gene's germline CDR1 is LGHNA and CDR2 YNFKEQ. The CDR3 is CASSQVGQFENTEAFS. CDR3 sequence (DNA): TGCGCCAGCAGCCAAGTCGGACAGTTTGAGAACACTGAAGCTTTCTCT.

A word on this clonotype: The junction departs from germline at one end; a sequencing error may be responsible. The chain carries TRBV6-5 and TRBJ2-3; no clear D. The CDR3 extends over 15 amino acids. Germline V gene data show CDR1 as MNHEY and CDR2 as SVGAGI. The CDR3 coding sequence is TGTGCCAGCTGTTACACGGCAAGGGTTCCAGATACACAGTATTTT. Translation gives CASCYTARVPDTQYF.

The chain carries TRBV6-2 or TRBV6-3 and TRBJ2-4; D might be TRBD2 (6 bases). This CDR3 spans 15 amino acids. Germline V gene sequence: CDR1 MNHEY, CDR2 SVGEGT. Trimming removed 9 bases at V and 8 bases at J, with 23 bases between. CDR3 DNA: TGTGCCAGGAGTAAACAGACTAGTCTTAGCGACATTCAGTACTTC. It is translated as CARSKQTSLSDIQYF.